The 31 T cell receptor beta chains below come from one sample, sequenced in a study of blood T cell repertoires in COVID-19 (dated by TCRdb to the early 2020s). Library creation used the immunoSEQ multiplex PCR assay. TCRdb's version of the immuneACCESS table is confined to in-frame rearrangements and falls short of the full clone set. An unresolved V gene accounts for under half of the shortfall where checked; the remainder is of unknown origin. The sample table contains about 110,000 clones; only one count was recorded for roughly four fifths of them. The top ten clonotypes cover around 6.2% of the sample. Sample: peripheral blood. These receptors were collected from a man older than 75 with COVID-19, enrolled during active disease.

The CDR3 DNA reads TGTGCCAGCACTTTTGGGAGCTCCTACAATGAGCAGTTCTTC. This codes for CASTFGSSYNEQFF. The rearrangement joins TRBV28 to TRBJ2-1, with a possible D match to TRBD2 (5 bases). The CDR3 sequence is 14 residues long. With 7 bases removed from V and 0 bases from J, the gap between germline ends came to 10 bases. CDR1 MDHEN and CDR2 SYDVKM come from the germline V gene.

The DNA of the CDR3 is TGTGCCAGCAGTGAATCCCAGGGGCTGTCTCAGCCCCAGCATTTT. As protein: CASSESQGLSQPQHF. The chain has TRBV6-1 and TRBJ1-5, with D maybe TRBD1 (6 bases). The germline V gene has CDR1 MNHNS and CDR2 SASEGT. Trimming pared 2 bases from V and 6 bases from J, leaving 14 bases between. The CDR3 extends over 15 amino acids.

The chain employs TRBV7-9 and TRBJ2-7; 9 bases are a match to TRBD1. This CDR3 has 15 amino acids. The germline V gene has CDR1 SEHNR and CDR2 FQNEAQ (reference sequence). V dropped 5 bases and J dropped 4; count of bases not matched to a gene: 9. In nucleotides, the CDR3 is TGTGCCAGCAGCCCGGGGCGGGACAGGGCGTACGAGCAGTACTTC. It is translated as CASSPGRDRAYEQYF.

The rearrangement links TRBV20-1 to TRBJ2-7; D gene ambiguous. Germline V gives CDR1 DFQATT, CDR2 SNEGSKA (reference sequence). CDR3 length: 11 residues. Trimming took 6 bases from V and 3 from J, leaving 9 bases between them. This CDR3 is CSAPLSYEQYF. CDR3 nucleotides: TGCAGTGCACCCCTCAGCTACGAGCAGTACTTC.

This clone came up once. J is TRBJ2-3 and V is TRBV6-5, with 10 bases lining up with TRBD1. The CDR3 spans 15 residues. J was trimmed by 2 bases and V by 6 bases; bases with no gene match: 5. Germline V lookup: CDR1 MNHEY, CDR2 SVGAGI. CDR3 in amino acids: CASRPGQGFTDTQYF. In nucleotides, the CDR3 is TGTGCCAGCAGACCGGGACAGGGGTTCACAGATACGCAGTATTTT.

The chain employs TRBV7-3 and TRBJ1-1; D perhaps matches TRBD1 (6 bases). The CDR3 totals 15 residues. V shed 1 base and J shed 4 bases, with 13 bases lying between them. Germline CDR1 SGHTA, CDR2 FQGTGA. The CDR3 sequence: CASSLIGGRATEAFF. The CDR3 DNA sequence: TGTGCCAGCAGCTTAATTGGGGGCCGGGCCACTGAAGCTTTCTTT.

The chain joins TRBV12-3 or TRBV12-4 to TRBJ1-2; D possibly corresponds to TRBD1 (5 bases). The length of the CDR3 is 12 residues. V dropped 7 bases and J dropped 4 bases, with 10 bases sitting between them. CDR3 protein: CASTKDTYGYTF. The CDR3 nucleotides read TGTGCCAGCACCAAGGACACCTATGGCTACACCTTC.

CDR3 residues: CASSPGTGLHEKLFF. In nucleotides, the CDR3 is TGTGCCAGCAGTCCCGGGACAGGGCTTCATGAAAAACTGTTTTTT. The chain uses TRBV28 and TRBJ1-4, with 9 nucleotides matching TRBD1. The length of the CDR3 is 15 residues. V trimming: 5 bases; J trimming: 6 bases; junction bases outside the gene matches: 7. Germline V gives CDR1 MDHEN, CDR2 SYDVKM.

The rearrangement joins TRBV28 to TRBJ1-2; TRBD1 matches at 7 bases. In germline, CDR1 is MDHEN, CDR2 SYDVKM. V was clipped by 5 bases and J by 7 bases; unmatched bases: 16. The CDR3 has 16 amino acids. CDR3 region: CASSINTGVMYRGYTF. For the CDR3, the DNA is TGTGCCAGCAGTATAAACACAGGGGTCATGTATCGTGGCTACACCTTC.

This sequence joins TRBV5-1 and TRBJ1-2, with D possibly being TRBD1 (6 bases). V was trimmed by 4 bases and J by 6 bases, leaving 19 bases between them. There are 15 residues in the CDR3. CDR1 is SGHRS and CDR2 is YFSETQ in the germline V gene. As DNA, the CDR3 is TGCGCCAGCAGCGTAACAAGGACAGAGGTCAATGGCTACACCTTC. It yields the protein CASSVTRTEVNGYTF.

This chain links TRBV7-8 with TRBJ1-6; TRBD1 matches at 8 bases. CDR3 length: 15 residues. Germline assignment: CDR1 SGHVS and CDR2 FQNEAQ. V trimming: 5 bases; J trimming: 7 bases; junction bases outside the gene matches: 7. CDR3 residues: CASSIGQGDNSPLHF. In DNA form, the CDR3 reads TGTGCCAGCAGCATAGGACAGGGTGACAATTCACCCCTCCACTTT. The variable domain in full, completed from reference TRBV7-8 and TRBJ1-6, reads GAGVSQSPRYKVAKRGQDVALRCDPISGHVSLFWYQQALGQGPEFLTYFQNEAQLDKSGLPSDRFFAERPEGSVSTLKIQRTQQEDSAVYLCASSIGQGDNSPLHFGNGTRLTVT.

This chain connects TRBV6-5 to TRBJ2-2; 8 bases are a match to TRBD1. V trimming: 2 bases; J trimming: 0 bases; junction bases outside the gene matches: 2. Germline lookup yields CDR1 MNHEY and CDR2 SVGAGI. This CDR3 comprises 16 residues. The CDR3 nucleotides read TGTGCCAGCAGTTACCTGACAGGGGCGAACACCGGGGAGCTGTTTTTT. This gives the protein CASSYLTGANTGELFF.

This sequence joins TRBV18 and TRBJ2-2; TRBD2 matches 10 bases. The CDR3 covers 14 residues. From germline, CDR1 is KGHSH and CDR2 LQKENI. Trimming removed 6 bases from V and 4 bases from J; junction bases left unmatched: 2. The CDR3 coding sequence is TGTGCCAGCTCGCGACTAGCGGGCACCGGGGAGCTGTTTTTT. It is translated as CASSRLAGTGELFF.

The V and J genes are TRBV19 and TRBJ2-3; TRBD2 matches 13 bases. Germline lookup yields CDR1 LNHDA and CDR2 SQIVND (reference sequence). J lost 6 bases, V lost 6 bases, and 15 bases had no gene match. This CDR3 contains 18 residues. The CDR3 DNA is TGTGCCAGTAGAACCCGAAGTACTAGCGGGAGGGCCAGGGATACGCAGTATTTT. Its translation is CASRTRSTSGRARDTQYF.

The J gene is TRBJ2-1, the V gene TRBV3-1 (or the pseudogene TRBV3-2); a weak D match, TRBD2 (5 bases). Trimming took off 0 bases at V and 3 bases at J, with 18 bases between the two ends. CDR3 length: 18 amino acids. Germline assignment: CDR1 LGHDT and CDR2 YNNKEL (reference sequence). CDR3 loop: CASSQDIRGSYVYNEQFF. CDR3 coding DNA: TGTGCCAGCAGCCAAGACATAAGAGGGAGTTATGTCTACAATGAGCAGTTCTTC.

CDR3 coding DNA: TGTGCCACCAGCAGAGATTTACCTAGCGGGAGTTTCTACGAGCAGTACTTC. Protein sequence: CATSRDLPSGSFYEQYF. This chain joins TRBV15 and TRBJ2-7, with TRBD2 identical over 10 bases. This CDR3 has 17 amino acids. Germline V lookup: CDR1 LNHNV, CDR2 YYDKDF (reference sequence). Trimming took 0 bases from V and 3 from J; bases not matched to a gene: 8.

The chain is built from TRBV28 and TRBJ2-3, with TRBD2 matching over 11 bases. V lost 4 bases, J lost 6 bases, and 6 bases stayed unmatched. The CDR3 covers 15 residues. Germline values: CDR1 MDHEN, CDR2 SYDVKM. The CDR3 coding sequence is TGTGCCAGCAGTTCACTAGCGGGAGCGGGTGATACGCAGTATTTT. Translated: CASSSLAGAGDTQYF.

This chain joins TRBV18 and TRBJ2-7; a possible D gene is TRBD1 (6 bases). The CDR3 length is 14 residues. The germline V gene encodes CDR1 KGHSH and CDR2 LQKENI. Between the trimmed V and J ends, which lost 3 bases and 7 bases, there was a span of 16 bases. CDR3: CASSPTGTMNEQYF. DNA for the CDR3: TGTGCCAGCTCACCGACCGGGACAATGAATGAGCAGTACTTC.

Here the CDR3 reads CASSLGGGDMGTEAFF. The DNA of the CDR3 is TGTGCCAGCAGCTTAGGCGGCGGGGATATGGGCACTGAAGCTTTCTTT. This rearrangement joins TRBV11-1 to TRBJ1-1; D gene unclear. Germline V gene sequence: CDR1 SGHAT, CDR2 FQDESV (reference sequence). The V gene lost 1 base and the J gene lost 4 bases, with 16 bases spanning the gap. The length of the CDR3 is 16 residues.

The V call is TRBV5-1, the J call TRBJ2-5; 9 bases fit TRBD1. CDR1 SGHRS and CDR2 YFSETQ come from the germline V gene. The junction had 3 bases not matched to a gene; V was cut back by 4 bases and J by 2 bases. The CDR3 is made up of 14 amino acids. The CDR3 DNA is TGCGCCAGCAGCCCCGGGACAGGGCAAGAGACCCAGTACTTC. Protein: CASSPGTGQETQYF.

The chain recombines TRBV2 with TRBJ2-3; 12 positions agree with TRBD2. Germline loops: CDR1 SNHLY, CDR2 FYNNEI. The CDR3 is 16 amino acids. V lost 6 bases and J lost 0; bases outside the gene matches: 4. CDR3 in DNA: TGTGCCAGCAGGAAAGGGACTAGCGGGAGCACAGATACGCAGTATTTT. Amino acids: CASRKGTSGSTDTQYF.

The chain links TRBV19 to TRBJ2-7, with unresolved D. Germline V gene data show CDR1 as LNHDA and CDR2 as SQIVND (reference sequence). CDR3 size: 14 residues. The V end was cut by 3 bases, the J end by 0 bases, with 9 bases between. The CDR3 sequence is CASSMQLTSYEQYF. The CDR3 DNA reads TGTGCCAGTAGTATGCAACTTACCTCCTACGAGCAGTACTTC. The full variable domain, completed using reference TRBV19 and TRBJ2-7, is DGGITQSPKYLFRKEGQNVTLSCEQNLNHDAMYWYRQDPGQGLRLIYYSQIVNDFQKGDIAEGYSVSREKKESFPLTVTSAQKNPTAFYLCASSMQLTSYEQYFGPGTRLTVT.

Turning to this clone: Other DNA sequences within the sample encode an identical CDR3. The rearrangement joins TRBV5-6 to TRBJ2-7, with TRBD1 as a possible D gene (5 bases). The V gene lost 0 bases and the J gene lost 4 bases, with 8 bases spanning the gap. CDR1 and CDR2 (germline): SGHDT, YYEEEE. The CDR3 has 13 residues. The DNA for the CDR3 is TGTGCCAGCAGCTTGGGACAGTCTTACGAGCAGTACTTC. Translation: CASSLGQSYEQYF.

The CDR3 region is CASSYAGFGNQPQHF. The CDR3 DNA reads as TGTGCCAGCAGTTACGCAGGCTTTGGCAATCAGCCCCAGCATTTT. The genes are TRBV6-5 and TRBJ1-5; D unclear. V lost 2 bases, J lost 2 bases, and 10 bases lay in between. The CDR3 extends over 15 amino acids. Looked up from germline, CDR1 is MNHEY and CDR2 is SVGAGI.

The chain couples TRBV24-1 to TRBJ2-3, with D maybe TRBD1 (6 bases). This CDR3 has 16 residues. Germline loops: CDR1 KGHDR, CDR2 SFDVKD. V lost 3 bases and J 2 bases, leaving 14 bases between the germline ends. CDR3 residues: CATSDRGHFITDTQYF. The CDR3 region has the DNA TGTGCCACCAGTGATCGGGGACACTTCATCACAGATACGCAGTATTTT.

The gene calls are TRBV5-1 and TRBJ1-4, with 7 bases identical to TRBD1. Germline CDR1 SGHRS, CDR2 YFSETQ. The CDR3 has 13 residues. The J segment lost 12 bases and the V segment lost 3 bases, leaving 8 bases of the junction unmatched. CDR3 nucleotides: TGCGCCAGCAGCTCACAGGGGTTTCGGGAACTGTTTTTT. Translating gives CASSSQGFRELFF.

This chain uses TRBV5-6 with TRBJ2-7; D gene uncertain. This CDR3 is 13 amino acids long. CDR1 SGHDT and CDR2 YYEEEE come from the germline V gene. The V gene lost 0 bases and the J gene lost 2 bases, with 6 bases spanning the gap. CDR3 bases: TGTGCCAGCAGCTTGGGGAGCGCCTACGAGCAGTACTTC. It yields the protein CASSLGSAYEQYF.

The chain employs TRBV20-1 and TRBJ2-7; no definite D call. The CDR3 covers 11 residues. The germline V gene has CDR1 DFQATT and CDR2 SNEGSKA (reference sequence). Trimming took off 2 bases at V and 3 bases at J, with 5 bases between the two ends. CDR3 loop: CSARNNYEQYF. The DNA of the CDR3 is TGCAGTGCTAGAAATAACTACGAGCAGTACTTC.

This clone has just a few counts. The chain links TRBV18 to TRBJ2-7, with TRBD1 identical over 7 bases. Per germline, CDR1 KGHSH and CDR2 LQKENI. The V and J ends lost 8 bases and 3 bases, in that order; junction bases with no gene match: 16. The CDR3 is 16 amino acids. CDR3 sequence reads: CASMTFNGTEHYEQYF. The CDR3 DNA is TGTGCCAGCATGACATTCAACGGGACAGAGCACTACGAGCAGTACTTC.

As DNA, the CDR3 is TGTGCCAGCTCAAGGCTCGGGAGTCCCACCGGGGAGCTGTTTTTT. Its protein is CASSRLGSPTGELFF. V gene TRBV18 combines with J gene TRBJ2-2, with D perhaps matching TRBD2 (6 bases). The V gene lost 5 bases and the J gene lost 4 bases, with 14 bases spanning the gap. The CDR3 is 15 amino acids. CDR1 and CDR2 (germline): KGHSH, LQKENI.

The chain uses TRBV24-1 and TRBJ2-5, with TRBD1 as a possible D gene (7 bases). Germline V gene lookup returns CDR1 KGHDR and CDR2 SFDVKD. The CDR3 is 16 residues long. With 3 bases removed from V and 5 bases from J, the gap between germline ends came to 18 bases. The CDR3 spells CATSDTLEGAGETQYF. CDR3 coding DNA: TGTGCCACCAGTGATACCCTCGAGGGGGCGGGGGAGACCCAGTACTTC.